The 21 T cell receptor beta chains below all came from one sample that was sequenced in a study of monozygotic twins with inflammatory bowel disease. For each CDR3 protein, TCRdb gives one entry from its re-call of the 5' RACE reads, without DNA. This specimen shows some 190,000 distinct CDR3 sequences; the ten leading clones hold 6% to 9%. The specimen sequenced was blood. Every receptor here comes from a human donor with ulcerative colitis or Crohn's disease, or a healthy co-twin of an affected twin (not recorded which).

The rearrangement joins TRBV27 to TRBJ2-3. From germline, CDR1 is MNHEY and CDR2 SMNVEV (reference sequence). The CDR3 totals 16 residues. The CDR3 protein is CASSFRRLPSTDTQYF.

The V call is TRBV12-3 or TRBV12-4, the J call TRBJ1-5; TCRdb's D gene call, TRBD1, goes unchecked for lack of DNA. The CDR3 covers 15 residues. CDR3 sequence reads: CASRQQGNSNQPQHF.

Here the CDR3 reads CASGATTGGPGELFF. The rearrangement links TRBV12-5 to TRBJ2-2; the D gene TCRdb calls, TRBD1, cannot be checked with no DNA. The CDR3 contains 15 residues. Germline CDR1 is LGHNT and CDR2 is FRNRAP.

CDR3: CASSLWGSEEFF. J is TRBJ2-1 and V is TRBV7-9; TCRdb reports TRBD1, a call that lacks DNA to check it against. CDR1 and CDR2 (germline): SEHNR, FQNEAQ (reference sequence). The CDR3 has 12 residues.

The J gene is TRBJ2-2, the V gene TRBV7-2; TCRdb indicates TRBD2, and absent DNA this call remains unverified. Germline V gene data show CDR1 as SGHTA and CDR2 as FQGNSA. The CDR3 consists of 14 residues. The CDR3 reads CASSLEGYTGELFF.

The chain is built from TRBV5-1 and TRBJ2-1; TCRdb gives TRBD2 as the D gene, but with no DNA this cannot be confirmed. CDR1 and CDR2 from the germline V gene are SGHRS and YFSETQ. The CDR3 is 14 residues long. CDR3 sequence: CASSPGLDPSEQFF.

The chain links TRBV7-2 to TRBJ1-2. The CDR3 spans 14 residues. Per the germline V gene, CDR1 is SGHTA and CDR2 is FQGNSA. The CDR3 protein is CASSPIESSYGYTF.

The genes are TRBV7-2 and TRBJ2-1. Per the germline V gene, CDR1 is SGHTA and CDR2 is FQGNSA. This CDR3 spans 13 amino acids. The CDR3 loop reads CASSLRLANEQFF.

The rearrangement links TRBV28 to TRBJ1-1; TCRdb outputs TRBD1, but without DNA this stays unchecked. Per germline, CDR1 MDHEN and CDR2 SYDVKM. This CDR3 is built from 15 residues. The CDR3: CASSRDRFMNTEAFF. Drawing the rest from reference TRBV28 and TRBJ1-1, the complete variable domain is DVKVTQSSRYLVKRTGEKVFLECVQDMDHENMFWYRQDPGLGLRLIYFSYDVKMKEKGDIPEGYSVSREKKERFSLILESASTNQTSMYLCASSRDRFMNTEAFFGQGTRLTVV.

CDR3 amino acids: CSVEPGETGVSDTQYF. This chain links TRBV29-1 with TRBJ2-3; lacking DNA, the TRBD1 call made by TCRdb goes unchecked. CDR1 is SQVTM, CDR2 ANQGSEA, per germline. CDR3 length equals 16 residues.

V usage is TRBV28 and J usage is TRBJ2-2. Per the germline V gene, CDR1 is MDHEN and CDR2 is SYDVKM. The CDR3 runs 15 residues. The CDR3 reads CASSLSVGYTGELFF.

The V and J genes are TRBV5-5 and TRBJ2-3; absent DNA, TCRdb's TRBD1 call cannot be checked. The CDR3 totals 18 residues. The germline CDR1 and CDR2 sequences are SGHKS and YYEKEE (reference sequence). The CDR3 loop reads CASSLGKDRKAVTDTQYF.

J is TRBJ2-3 and V is TRBV15; the TCRdb D gene call, TRBD1, has no DNA to confirm it. The length of the CDR3 is 16 residues. Germline lookup yields CDR1 LNHNV and CDR2 YYDKDF (reference sequence). The CDR3 loop is CATSRDPGGWTDTQYF.

The V gene is TRBV20-1, the J gene TRBJ1-3. CDR1 is DFQATT, CDR2 SNEGSKA, per germline (reference sequence). The CDR3 is 14 amino acids. The CDR3 spells CSAAGTVNGNTIYF.

The chain carries TRBV29-1 and TRBJ2-2; TCRdb gives TRBD2 as the D gene, but with no DNA this cannot be confirmed. The CDR3 totals 16 residues. Germline CDR1 is SQVTM and CDR2 is ANQGSEA. This CDR3 reads CSAAGLAGANTGELFF.

J is TRBJ2-2 and V is TRBV18. The CDR3 totals 13 residues. Germline V gives CDR1 KGHSH, CDR2 LQKENI. CDR3 loop: CASRVLNTGELFF.

V gene TRBV12-3 or TRBV12-4 combines with J gene TRBJ2-6; TCRdb names TRBD1, which stays unverified in the absence of DNA. The CDR3 is 20 amino acids. Here the CDR3 reads CASSLILTGGRLSGANVLTF.

The V and J genes are TRBV20-1 and TRBJ2-6. The CDR3 consists of 14 residues. Germline V gene lookup returns CDR1 DFQATT and CDR2 SNEGSKA (reference sequence). The CDR3: CSAREGTGANVLTF.

CDR3 sequence reads: CASTPQPSNYGYTF. The V gene is TRBV9, the J gene TRBJ1-2; TCRdb names TRBD1, which stays unverified in the absence of DNA. Germline CDR1 is SGDLS and CDR2 is YYNGEE. This CDR3 is built from 14 residues.

The chain is built from TRBV2 and TRBJ1-5; TCRdb designates TRBD1, a call that cannot be tested without DNA. CDR1 is SNHLY, CDR2 FYNNEI, per germline. This CDR3 region has 15 residues. The CDR3 here is CASSEDRGHNQPQHF.

The rearrangement links TRBV12-3 or TRBV12-4 to TRBJ2-1. The CDR3 runs 13 residues. The CDR3 loop reads CASSFDRASEQFF.